Listed below are T cell receptor beta chains from one sample, sequenced in a study of control samples from healthy donors and cancer patients. Assay used: immunoSEQ multiplex PCR; TCRdb lists only in-frame clones, some missing. The sample yields about 120,000 clones, 80% to 90% seen once. The specimen was PBMCs. Source of these receptors: a woman between 45 and 60 years old with colorectal cancer. The CDR3 runs from the conserved cysteine through the conserved F or W. Each record gives: clone size, J gene, D gene, V gene, CDR3 protein, CDR3 DNA. D genes are given only for firm matches. Clone sizes are given selectively: once, few, many, or a class where the clone is expanded.

.,TRBJ1-1,.,TRBV2,CASGTRAGTEAFF,TGTGCCAGCGGGACAAGAGCCGGCACTGAAGCCTTCTTT
few,TRBJ2-7,.,TRBV2,CASTGTGISYEQYF,TGTGCCAGCACCGGGACCGGTATCTCCTACGAGCAGTACTTC
.,TRBJ1-4,.,TRBV18,CASSPLIGGGGKLFF,TGTGCCAGCTCACCACTGATTGGGGGCGGCGGGAAACTGTTTTTT
.,TRBJ1-2,.,TRBV6-5,CASSYSVVGSRGYTF,TGTGCCAGCAGTTACTCGGTAGTCGGGAGTCGCGGCTACACCTTC
once,TRBJ2-7,TRBD2,TRBV2,CASSLEGTGGYEQYF,TGTGCCAGCAGCCTAGAGGGTACGGGAGGGTACGAGCAGTACTTC
.,TRBJ2-2,TRBD1,TRBV5-1,CASSSGQGANTGELFF,TGCGCCAGCAGCTCTGGACAGGGGGCGAACACCGGGGAGCTGTTTTTT
few,TRBJ2-7,TRBD2,TRBV4-1,CASSQVKRDPYEQYF,TGCGCCAGCAGCCAAGTGAAGCGGGACCCCTACGAGCAGTACTTC
.,TRBJ1-2,.,TRBV5-1,CASSVGVPLRGYTF,TGCGCCAGCAGTGTTGGGGTCCCCCTGAGGGGCTACACCTTC
.,TRBJ1-2,.,TRBV25-1,CASSDLNQELTYGYTF,TGTGCCAGCAGTGACTTAAATCAGGAGTTGACCTATGGCTACACCTTC
.,TRBJ1-1,.,TRBV19,CASSTGKENTEAFF,TGTGCCAGTAGTACAGGGAAGGAAAACACTGAAGCTTTCTTT
.,TRBJ1-3,TRBD1,TRBV10-3,CAISESQGADTIYF,TGTGCCATCAGTGAGTCTCAGGGGGCGGACACCATATATTTT
.,TRBJ2-7,.,TRBV5-4,CASSPSPGTMREQYF,TGTGCCAGCAGCCCCTCTCCCGGGACAATGCGTGAGCAGTACTTC
.,TRBJ1-1,TRBD1,TRBV19,CASSMRPRGSVTEAFF,TGTGCCAGTAGTATGCGACCCAGGGGGTCCGTGACTGAAGCTTTCTTT
.,TRBJ1-2,.,TRBV11-2,CASSQEWGSSNYGYTF,TGTGCCAGCAGCCAAGAATGGGGTAGCTCTAACTATGGCTACACCTTC
.,TRBJ1-3,.,TRBV15,CATSRPTGTGNTIYF,TGTGCCACCAGCAGACCCACAGGGACGGGAAACACCATATATTTT
.,TRBJ2-4,TRBD2,TRBV6-1,CASSEIGTSGGAGNIQYF,TGTGCCAGCAGTGAAATAGGGACTAGCGGGGGGGCCGGCAACATTCAGTACTTC
once,TRBJ2-3,.,TRBV19,CASSTGNSADTQYF,TGTGCCAGTAGTACAGGAAATAGCGCAGATACGCAGTATTTT
.,TRBJ1-3,.,TRBV28,CASSLGVRSGNTIYF,TGTGCCAGCAGTTTAGGAGTACGCTCTGGAAACACCATATATTTT
.,TRBJ2-7,TRBD2,TRBV6-5,CASNSGSSEQYF,TGTGCCAGCAACAGCGGGAGCTCCGAGCAGTACTTC
.,TRBJ2-3,.,TRBV7-3,CASSSTRDLADTQYF,TGTGCCAGCAGCTCTACTAGGGATCTCGCAGATACGCAGTATTTT
once,TRBJ1-5,TRBD1,TRBV6-1,CASSQAQGAYSNQPQHF,TGTGCCAGCAGTCAAGCACAGGGGGCTTATAGCAATCAGCCCCAGCATTTT
few,TRBJ2-7,.,TRBV27,CASSAGQSYEQYF,TGTGCCAGCAGTGCCGGACAGAGCTACGAGCAGTACTTC
once,TRBJ2-1,TRBD2,TRBV11-2,CASSFTGTSGYDEQFF,TGTGCCAGCAGCTTCACCGGGACTAGCGGGTACGATGAGCAGTTCTTC
.,TRBJ2-7,TRBD1,TRBV19,CASSRTGGYEQYF,TGTGCCAGTAGCCGGACAGGGGGATACGAGCAGTACTTC
once,TRBJ2-7,.,TRBV28,CASSGGANTGEQYF,TGTGCCAGCAGCGGAGGCGCTAATACGGGCGAGCAGTACTTC
few,TRBJ1-1,.,TRBV9,CASSVGTHLNTEAFF,TGTGCCAGCAGCGTAGGAACACACCTGAACACTGAAGCTTTCTTT
.,TRBJ2-1,TRBD1,TRBV5-5,CASSITGTADHEQFF,TGTGCCAGCAGCATAACCGGGACAGCGGACCATGAGCAGTTCTTC
.,TRBJ1-1,TRBD1,TRBV12-3/TRBV12-4,CASGQGGNTEAFF,TGTGCCTCCGGGCAGGGGGGGAACACTGAAGCTTTCTTT
.,TRBJ1-4,.,TRBV9,CASSRSPNEKLFF,TGTGCCAGCAGCCGTAGTCCTAATGAAAAACTGTTTTTT
.,TRBJ2-2,.,TRBV20-1,CSARSTGELFF,TGCAGTGCTAGATCGACCGGGGAGCTGTTTTTT
.,TRBJ1-1,TRBD1,TRBV30,CAWSVRTGTGMNTEAFF,TGTGCCTGGAGTGTACGAACAGGGACAGGGATGAACACTGAAGCTTTCTTT
.,TRBJ2-1,TRBD2,TRBV27,CASRPGTSGIYEQFF,TGTGCCAGCAGACCCGGGACTAGCGGGATCTATGAGCAGTTCTTC
.,TRBJ2-3,.,TRBV2,CASSERQSRTDTQYF,TGTGCCAGCAGTGAAAGACAGAGCCGCACAGATACGCAGTATTTT
.,TRBJ1-3,.,TRBV30,CAWSVQVFSGNTIYF,TGTGCCTGGAGTGTACAGGTGTTCTCTGGAAACACCATATATTTT
.,TRBJ1-6,TRBD1,TRBV9,CASSVDPGGQIYNSPLHF,TGTGCCAGCAGCGTAGATCCGGGGGGACAGATCTATAATTCACCCCTCCACTTT
.,TRBJ2-7,.,TRBV7-3,CASSFLRGYEQYF,TGTGCCAGCAGCTTTCTAAGGGGCTACGAGCAGTACTTC
.,TRBJ1-2,.,TRBV19,CASSIAILRDPPNYGYTF,TGTGCCAGTAGTATAGCCATCTTGAGGGACCCTCCTAACTATGGCTACACCTTC
.,TRBJ2-1,TRBD2,TRBV7-8,CATSGSFNEQFF,TGTGCCACTAGCGGATCCTTCAATGAGCAGTTCTTC
.,TRBJ1-5,TRBD1,TRBV15,CATSRERQGNQPQHF,TGTGCCACCAGCAGAGAACGACAGGGGAATCAGCCCCAGCATTTT
.,TRBJ2-5,TRBD2,TRBV28,CVIRPGGSGETQYF,TGTGTTATCCGGCCGGGGGGGTCCGGGGAGACCCAGTACTTC
once,TRBJ1-2,.,TRBV6-1,CASSETGMAFVGF,TGTGCCAGCAGTGAAACAGGAATGGCGTTTGTGGGGTTC
once,TRBJ2-1,TRBD2,TRBV19,CASSIGLAGSNEQFF,TGTGCCAGTAGTATCGGTCTAGCGGGAAGTAATGAGCAGTTCTTC
.,TRBJ2-3,TRBD1,TRBV10-3,CAISEGTGSTDTQYF,TGTGCCATCAGTGAGGGGACAGGGAGCACAGATACGCAGTATTTT
.,TRBJ2-2,.,TRBV3-1/TRBV3-2,CASSRSGTGNTGELFF,TGTGCCAGCAGCCGATCCGGGACTGGGAACACCGGGGAGCTGTTTTTT
.,TRBJ2-1,.,TRBV2,CASSEDKLGGLYNEQFF,TGTGCCAGCAGTGAAGATAAGCTCGGGGGTCTCTACAATGAGCAGTTCTTC
.,TRBJ2-2,.,TRBV5-1,CASSFTTANTGELFF,TGCGCCAGCAGCTTCACGACAGCAAACACCGGGGAGCTGTTTTTT
.,TRBJ2-2,.,TRBV28,CASRPRIGTGELFF,TGTGCCAGCAGACCAAGGATAGGGACCGGGGAGCTGTTTTTT
.,TRBJ2-7,TRBD2,TRBV6-5,CASNERGGHEQYF,TGTGCCAGCAACGAGCGGGGGGGTCACGAGCAGTACTTC
once,TRBJ1-4,.,TRBV7-8,CASSSPAQGYNEKLFF,TGTGCCAGCAGCTCACCCGCACAGGGCTATAATGAAAAACTGTTTTTT
.,TRBJ2-1,TRBD2,TRBV4-1,CASSQDMGGPRNEQFF,TGCGCCAGCAGCCAAGATATGGGAGGGCCGAGGAATGAGCAGTTCTTC
.,TRBJ1-4,.,TRBV7-8,CASSRSGSSNEKLFF,TGTGCCAGCAGCCGAAGCGGGAGCTCTAATGAAAAACTGTTTTTT
.,TRBJ2-7,TRBD2,TRBV5-6,CASSLVFGQRDNEQYF,TGTGCCAGCAGCTTGGTCTTTGGCCAGCGGGATAATGAGCAGTACTTC
.,TRBJ1-5,.,TRBV30,CAWKRGTSPNQPQHF,TGTGCCTGGAAACGTGGCACATCCCCCAATCAGCCCCAGCATTTT
.,TRBJ1-1,TRBD1,TRBV18,CASSPKGQVENTEAFF,TGTGCCAGCTCACCAAAGGGACAGGTTGAGAACACTGAAGCTTTCTTT
.,TRBJ1-3,TRBD1,TRBV29-1,CSVEGDRDGNTIYF,TGCAGCGTTGAGGGGGACAGGGATGGAAACACCATATATTTT
.,TRBJ1-5,.,TRBV19,CASSIGGSNQPQHF,TGTGCCAGTAGTATTGGTGGGAGCAATCAGCCCCAGCATTTT
.,TRBJ2-6,.,TRBV19,CASSPKRSPGLGGANVLTF,TGTGCCAGTAGTCCTAAGCGATCTCCCGGGCTAGGTGGGGCCAACGTCCTGACTTTC